This section outlines one T cell receptor beta chain sequence together with its context. The treatment was: roughly 18 received Ad26.COV2.S at low or high dose, single or two shots; five or six received placebo; per-sample allocation not given. Day 63 after the first injection of vaccine or placebo was the sampling time. In Boston, an adult donor aged 18-55 years took part. These data originate in a study of Ad26.COV2.S vaccination and SARS-CoV-2 variants. With V trimmed by 0 bases and J by 2 bases, 3 bases remained unmatched. Germline CDR1 is LNHNV and CDR2 is YYDKDF (reference sequence). This CDR3 is built from 15 residues. Libraries were prepared by immunoSEQ multiplex PCR; TCRdb keeps only in-frame clonotypes and omits some of them. The sample shows fewer than 500,000 clones, about nine tenths of them seen only once.

This clonotype was obtained from a person aged 18 to 59 who received the Ad26.COV2.S COVID-19 vaccine or a placebo. Sample: peripheral blood, taken in a trial of Ad26.COV2.S vaccine versus placebo. The gene calls are TRBV15 and TRBJ2-5; 7 bases match TRBD2. The CDR3 loop reads CATSRDLGGQETQYF. CDR3 in DNA: TGTGCCACCAGCAGAGATCTCGGGGGGCAAGAGACCCAGTACTTC.